Reported below is one TCR beta chain. This specimen comes from a study of cytomegalovirus exposure and HLA in healthy donors. V lost 4 bases to trimming and J lost 6 bases; unmatched junction nucleotides: 9. The V gene's germline CDR1 is SGDLS and CDR2 YYNGEE. CDR3 length: 14 amino acids. PCR employed 60 Vbeta and 13 Jbeta primers. TCRdb's copy holds only in-frame clones and misses some; the assay was immunoSEQ multiplex PCR. The repertoire consists of over 110,000 clones, with around 78% occurring once and the leading ten covering 5.5% to 7%. Material for sequencing was PBMCs. This clonotype originated in a woman aged 40-49 years in good health and CMV-seropositive. The V and J genes are TRBV9 and TRBJ1-2; 7 nucleotides agree with TRBD1. DNA for the CDR3: TGTGCCAGCAGCCAGGGACAGAAACCCCATGGCTACACCTTC. Amino acid sequence: CASSQGQKPHGYTF.